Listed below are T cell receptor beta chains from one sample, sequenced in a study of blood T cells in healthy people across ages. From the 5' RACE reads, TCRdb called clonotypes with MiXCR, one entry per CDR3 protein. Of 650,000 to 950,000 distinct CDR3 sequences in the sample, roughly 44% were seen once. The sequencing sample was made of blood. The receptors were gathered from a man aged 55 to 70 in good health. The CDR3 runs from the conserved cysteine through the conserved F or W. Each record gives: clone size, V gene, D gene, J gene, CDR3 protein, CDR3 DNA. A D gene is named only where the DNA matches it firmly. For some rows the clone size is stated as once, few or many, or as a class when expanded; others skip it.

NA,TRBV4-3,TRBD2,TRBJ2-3,CASSQDSRGGRTDTQYF,TGCGCCAGCAGCCAAGATTCTCGGGGGGGCCGAACAGATACGCAGTATTTT
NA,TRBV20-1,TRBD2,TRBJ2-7,CSAPQREEQYF,TGCAGTGCTCCACAGCGGGAGGAGCAGTACTTC
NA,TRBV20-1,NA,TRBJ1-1,CSARGSLRQLNTEAFF,TGCAGTGCTAGAGGCTCCTTGAGACAGCTGAACACTGAAGCTTTCTTT
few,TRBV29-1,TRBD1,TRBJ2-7,CSVERGRNEQYF,TGCAGCGTTGAGAGGGGGCGGAATGAGCAGTACTTC
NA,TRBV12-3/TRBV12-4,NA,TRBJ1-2,CASSVSGGRRGYTF,TGTGCCAGCAGTGTAAGCGGGGGCCGGCGTGGCTACACCTTC
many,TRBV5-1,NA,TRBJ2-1,CASSLSGIGNGEQFF,TGCGCCAGCAGCTTGTCGGGGATAGGCAACGGTGAGCAGTTCTTC
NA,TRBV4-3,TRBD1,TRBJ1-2,CASSQGTGQSFTPPHYGYTF,TGCGCCAGCAGCCAAGGGACGGGACAGAGTTTTACCCCACCTCACTATGGCTACACCTTC
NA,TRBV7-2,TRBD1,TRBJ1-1,CASSPRQGQNTEAFF,TGTGCCAGCAGCCCACGACAGGGTCAGAACACTGAAGCTTTCTTT
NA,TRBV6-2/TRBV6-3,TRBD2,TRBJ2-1,CASSFRTSEDSSYNEQFF,TGTGCCAGCAGTTTCAGGACTAGCGAGGACAGCTCCTACAATGAGCAGTTCTTC
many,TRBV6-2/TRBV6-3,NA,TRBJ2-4,CASTGSQNIQYF,TGTGCCAGCACGGGCAGCCAAAACATTCAGTACTTC
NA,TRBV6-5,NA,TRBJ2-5,CASRQGFETQYF,TGTGCCAGCAGGCAGGGATTTGAGACCCAGTACTTC
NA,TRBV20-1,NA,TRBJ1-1,CSARGNEAFF,TGCAGTGCTAGGGGCAATGAAGCTTTCTTT
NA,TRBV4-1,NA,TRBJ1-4,CASSQLGVKGKLFF,TGCGCCAGCAGCCAACTGGGGGTAAAGGGAAAACTGTTTTTT
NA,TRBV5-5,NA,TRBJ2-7,CANSLGTTTGYEQYF,TGTGCCAACAGCTTGGGGACCACGACGGGCTACGAGCAGTACTTC
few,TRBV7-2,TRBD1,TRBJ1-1,CASSPRQGVEAFF,TGTGCCAGCAGCCCGCGACAGGGTGTGGAAGCTTTCTTT
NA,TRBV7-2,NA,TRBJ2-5,CASSRTAAYQETQYF,TGTGCCAGCAGCCGGACTGCTGCGTACCAAGAGACCCAGTACTTC
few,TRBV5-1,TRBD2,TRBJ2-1,CASSFSSGGAYEQFF,TGCGCCAGCAGCTTCTCTAGCGGGGGGGCCTATGAGCAGTTCTTC
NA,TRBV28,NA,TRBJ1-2,CASSLLDQGLGGYTF,TGTGCCAGCAGTTTATTAGACCAGGGTTTGGGTGGCTACACCTTC
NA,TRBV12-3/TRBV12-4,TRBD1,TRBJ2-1,CASSFTWDRGGDEQFF,TGTGCCAGCAGCTTTACATGGGACAGGGGTGGTGATGAGCAGTTCTTC
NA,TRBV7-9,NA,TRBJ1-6,CASSLVSGREYNSPLHF,TGTGCCAGCAGCTTAGTTTCCGGGCGGGAGTATAATTCACCCCTCCACTTT
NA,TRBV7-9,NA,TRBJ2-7,CASSRASEQYF,TGTGCCAGCAGCCGGGCTTCCGAGCAGTACTTC
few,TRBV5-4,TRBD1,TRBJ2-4,CASSLDPGGGEQYF,TGTGCCAGCAGCTTGGATCCAGGGGGCGGTGAGCAGTACTTC
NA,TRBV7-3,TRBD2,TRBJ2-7,CASSSNSGGRTDTQYF,TGTGCCAGCAGCTCAAATAGCGGGGGGCGCACAGATACGCAGTACTTC
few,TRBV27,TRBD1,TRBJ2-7,CASSSAGQGYEQYF,TGTGCCAGCAGTTCGGCCGGACAGGGTTACGAGCAGTACTTC
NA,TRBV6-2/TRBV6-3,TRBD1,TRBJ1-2,CASSVDRDYDYTF,TGTGCCAGCAGTGTGGACAGGGACTATGACTACACCTTC
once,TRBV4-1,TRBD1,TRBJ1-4,CASSQSDRATNEKLFF,TGCGCCAGCAGCCAGTCGGACAGGGCAACTAATGAAAAACTGTTTTTT
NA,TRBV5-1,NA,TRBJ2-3,CASSLEAVERRYF,TGCGCCAGCAGCTTGGAGGCAGTCGAACGGCGGTATTTT
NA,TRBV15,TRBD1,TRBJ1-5,CATKDRVNQPQHF,TGTGCCACGAAGGACAGGGTAAATCAGCCCCAGCATTTT
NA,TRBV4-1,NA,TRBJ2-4,CASSQTGGTGTLAKNIQYF,TGCGCCAGCAGCCAGACGGGGGGGACAGGGACTTTAGCCAAAAACATTCAGTACTTC
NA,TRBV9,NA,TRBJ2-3,CASSVGSAGDTQYF,TGTGCCAGCAGCGTCGGATCAGCTGGGGATACGCAGTATTTT
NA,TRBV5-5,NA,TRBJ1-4,CASSLGVGPGEKLFF,TGTGCCAGCAGCTTGGGGGTGGGTCCTGGAGAAAAACTGTTTTTT
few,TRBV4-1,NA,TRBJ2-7,CASSQVEGVVKYF,TGCGCCAGCAGCCAAGTTGAAGGGGTAGTCAAGTACTTC
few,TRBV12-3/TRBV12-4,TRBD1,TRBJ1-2,CASSLADRPGYTF,TGTGCCAGCAGTTTAGCGGACAGGCCCGGCTACACCTTC
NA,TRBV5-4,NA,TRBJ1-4,CASSPGLTGILFF,TGTGCCAGCAGCCCTGGATTGACCGGTATCCTGTTTTTT
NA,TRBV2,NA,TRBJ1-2,CASSESWPGGYTF,TGTGCCAGCAGTGAGAGCTGGCCGGGGGGCTACACCTTC
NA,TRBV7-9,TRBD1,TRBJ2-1,CASSHRTGGIWNEQFF,TGTGCCAGCAGCCACCGGACAGGGGGCATTTGGAATGAGCAGTTCTTC
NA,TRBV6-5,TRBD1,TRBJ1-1,CASRPLWDRFEAFF,TGTGCCAGCAGACCACTTTGGGACAGGTTTGAAGCTTTCTTT
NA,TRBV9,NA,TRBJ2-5,CASSVGPAGTQETQYF,TGTGCCAGCAGCGTAGGTCCGGCGGGGACCCAAGAGACCCAGTACTTC
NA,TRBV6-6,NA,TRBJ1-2,CASRPLTGTFCGYTF,TGTGCCAGCAGACCCTTGACCGGGACATTCTGCGGCTACACCTTC
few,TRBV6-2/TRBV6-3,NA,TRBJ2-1,CASSYSTWGQFF,TGTGCCAGCAGTTACTCGACGTGGGGGCAGTTCTTC
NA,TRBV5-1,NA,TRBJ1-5,CASSRDYTGNQPQHF,TGCGCCAGCAGCCGGGATTATACAGGGAATCAGCCCCAGCATTTT
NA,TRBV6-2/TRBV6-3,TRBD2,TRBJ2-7,CASSSTSGASYEQYF,TGTGCCAGCAGTTCGACTAGCGGGGCCTCCTACGAGCAGTACTTC
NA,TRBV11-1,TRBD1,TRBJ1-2,CASSPRPGQVLRVVPHYGYTF,TGTGCCAGCAGCCCGCGGCCGGGACAGGTCCTCCGTGTCGTTCCCCACTATGGCTACACCTTC
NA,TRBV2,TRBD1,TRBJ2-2,CASSSTGDRNTGELFF,TGTGCCAGCAGTTCGACAGGGGACAGAAACACCGGGGAGCTGTTTTTT
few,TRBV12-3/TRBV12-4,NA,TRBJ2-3,CASRFGSYTDTQYF,TGTGCCAGCAGATTTGGGTCCTACACAGATACGCAGTATTTT
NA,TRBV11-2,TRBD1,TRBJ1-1,CASSPSWGQGGEYAFF,TGTGCCAGCAGCCCGTCTTGGGGACAGGGGGGGGAGTATGCTTTCTTT
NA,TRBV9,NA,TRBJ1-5,CASSAGGGDQPQHF,TGTGCCAGCAGCGCCGGGGGGGGAGATCAGCCCCAGCATTTT
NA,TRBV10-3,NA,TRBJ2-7,CAISGRTGTTYEQYF,TGTGCCATCAGTGGGAGGACAGGGACTACTTACGAGCAGTACTTC
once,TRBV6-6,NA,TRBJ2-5,CANQQGLGNEQYF,TGTGCCAACCAACAGGGATTAGGGAATGAGCAGTACTTC
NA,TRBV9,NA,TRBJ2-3,CASSVDGRATTDTQYF,TGTGCCAGCAGCGTAGACGGTCGGGCGACCACAGATACGCAGTATTTT
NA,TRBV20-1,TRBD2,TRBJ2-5,CSARRGGTQYF,TGCAGTGCTCGACGGGGGGGGACCCAGTACTTC
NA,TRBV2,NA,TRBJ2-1,CASRKYNEQFF,TGTGCCAGCAGAAAATACAATGAGCAGTTCTTC
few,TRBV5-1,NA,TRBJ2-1,CASSYPSGEQFF,TGCGCCAGCAGCTACCCCTCCGGTGAGCAGTTCTTC
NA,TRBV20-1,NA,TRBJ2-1,CSATLGGQVNEQFF,TGCAGTGCTACTCTAGGGGGGCAAGTCAATGAGCAGTTCTTC
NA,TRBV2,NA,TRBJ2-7,CASSEASGRNSYEQYF,TGTGCCAGCAGTGAAGCGTCCGGGCGTAACTCCTACGAGCAGTACTTC